This T cell receptor beta chain stems from a study of T cell changes during pregnancy in multiple sclerosis. TCRdb's copy holds only in-frame clones and misses some; the assay was immunoSEQ multiplex PCR. The sample records around 19,000 clones, over 75% being singletons. Germline-derived CDR1 and CDR2 are LNHDA and SQIVND (reference sequence). V shed 5 bases and J shed 1 base, with 11 bases lying between them. The CDR3 runs to 14 residues. The chain uses TRBV19 and TRBJ2-5; D might be TRBD1 (6 bases). The input for sequencing was CD8+ T cells from peripheral blood mononuclear cells, taken after pregnancy. The clonotype originates from a female donor with multiple sclerosis, enrolled in a pregnancy study. Here the CDR3 DNA reads TGTGCCAGTAGTTCGAGACAGGTCCAAGAGACCCAGTACTTC. Its translation: CASSSRQVQETQYF. Full variable domain (rest looked up from reference TRBV19 and TRBJ2-5): DGGITQSPKYLFRKEGQNVTLSCEQNLNHDAMYWYRQDPGQGLRLIYYSQIVNDFQKGDIAEGYSVSREKKESFPLTVTSAQKNPTAFYLCASSSRQVQETQYFGPGTRLLVL.